This T cell receptor beta chain was recovered during a study of T cell responses to AZD1222 COVID-19 vaccine. Overall study findings and caveats: A mostly white British donor set with more females was recruited, and clonal diversity was possibly underestimated. Of the AZD1222 recipients, only 5 to 7 were seropositive at baseline. Close to half of all spike-specific TCRs reportedly target regions of the variants that are unmutated. Vaccine-related CD4 TCRs covered spike, predominating at 160-218 and 743-854.

Regarding this clone: What it binds is not known.

Repertoires were generated with immunoSEQ multiplex PCR, while TCRdb's copy carries only in-frame clones and drops some. Of approximately 190,000 clones listed, about 90% were seen once; the top ten hold around 2.5%. V was clipped by 5 bases and J by 14 bases, with 19 bases between them. Germline V CDR1 and CDR2: MNHEY, SVGAGI. The CDR3 is 13 amino acids. The receptor comes from an adult in good health. The V gene is TRBV6-5, the J gene TRBJ2-1, with a tentative D call TRBD2 (6 bases). The source was peripheral blood, collected on day 0 of MenACWY control vaccination. The CDR3 here is CASSPSGREGEFF. CDR3 DNA sequence: TGTGCCAGCAGTCCCTCCGGGCGGGAAGGGGAGTTCTTC.